This passage covers 13 T cell receptor beta chains from one sample sequenced in a study of shared clonotypes between healthy human individuals. Clones were read by immunoSEQ multiplex PCR, and TCRdb kept only the in-frame ones, dropping some. The table lists 550,000 to 800,000 clones, less than 85% of them singletons. Input material: memory CD4+ T cells sorted from blood. Subset: CD45RA-negative fraction. These receptor sequences come from a woman between 25 and 40 years old in good health.

This chain joins TRBV15 and TRBJ1-1, with 7 bases aligning to TRBD1. CDR3 size: 18 residues. Germline assignment: CDR1 LNHNV and CDR2 YYDKDF (reference sequence). The V gene end was trimmed by 0 bases and the J gene end by 1 base; junction bases not matched to a gene: 11. The CDR3 bases are TGTGCCACCAGCAGAGAACTCGACAGGGTTGGGCCGAACACTGAAGCTTTCTTT. This codes for CATSRELDRVGPNTEAFF. The whole variable domain, filled in from reference TRBV15 and TRBJ1-1, reads DAMVIQNPRYQVTQFGKPVTLSCSQTLNHNVMYWYQQKSSQAPKLLFHYYDKDFNNEADTPDNFQSRRPNTSFCFLDIRSPGLGDTAMYLCATSRELDRVGPNTEAFFGQGTRLTVV.

This rearrangement joins TRBV4-1 to TRBJ2-1; 7 bases agree with TRBD1. CDR1 is MGHRA and CDR2 is YSYEKL in the germline V gene. CDR3 length: 17 amino acids. Unmatched junction bases numbered 9, after V lost 0 bases and J lost 4 bases. CDR3 residues: CASSQETQLRGYNEQFF. The CDR3 DNA reads as TGCGCCAGCAGCCAAGAGACCCAACTCAGGGGGTACAATGAGCAGTTCTTC.

About this clone: The same CDR3 also results from other DNA sequences found in this sample. The V gene is TRBV29-1, the J gene TRBJ2-5, with D perhaps TRBD1 (5 bases). The CDR3 extends over 12 amino acids. Trimming removed 3 bases from V and 5 bases from J, with 10 bases in between. Germline loops: CDR1 SQVTM, CDR2 ANQGSEA. This chain's CDR3 is CSVDQGRETQYF. As DNA, the CDR3 is TGCAGCGTTGATCAGGGTAGGGAGACCCAGTACTTC.

This clone was detected a few times. This chain uses TRBV7-9 with TRBJ1-1; no clear D gene. Per germline, CDR1 SEHNR and CDR2 FQNEAQ (reference sequence). This CDR3 has 13 amino acids. V lost 5 bases to trimming and J lost 1 base, with 8 bases between them. This CDR3 is CASSPQWNTEAFF. The CDR3 bases are TGTGCCAGCAGCCCCCAGTGGAACACTGAAGCTTTCTTT.

The chain is built from TRBV27 and TRBJ1-1, with 8 bases lining up with TRBD1. The germline V gene encodes CDR1 MNHEY and CDR2 SMNVEV (reference sequence). This CDR3 is built from 14 residues. V dropped 5 bases and J dropped 4; count of bases not matched to a gene: 6. The CDR3 is CASSGSGGGTEAFF. As DNA, the CDR3 is TGTGCCAGCAGTGGATCAGGGGGCGGCACTGAAGCTTTCTTT.

This clone has just a few counts. Other DNA variants within this sample encode the same CDR3. This chain joins TRBV4-1 and TRBJ1-1; D is unclear. The CDR3 consists of 14 residues. The germline V gene encodes CDR1 MGHRA and CDR2 YSYEKL. Trimming stripped 0 bases from V and 0 bases from J, with 5 bases between. In nucleotides, the CDR3 is TGCGCCAGCAGCCAAGAAGGGATGAACACTGAAGCTTTCTTT. It specifies CASSQEGMNTEAFF.

The table lists this clone with many counts. The chain combines TRBV6-1 with TRBJ2-7; possibly TRBD2 for D (6 bases). Per germline, CDR1 MNHNS and CDR2 SASEGT. The length of the CDR3 is 15 residues. Trimming pared 8 bases from V and 3 bases from J, leaving 20 bases between. CDR3 sequence: CASVKSGTDYYEQYF. CDR3 sequence (DNA): TGTGCCAGCGTCAAATCCGGGACTGACTACTACGAGCAGTACTTC.

The sample holds one count of this clone. The V and J genes are TRBV9 and TRBJ2-5, with 9 bases lining up with TRBD1. The germline V gene encodes CDR1 SGDLS and CDR2 YYNGEE. This CDR3 is 14 amino acids long. The V gene end was trimmed by 3 bases and the J gene end by 5 bases; junction bases not matched to a gene: 5. This CDR3 reads CASSATGGAETQYF. DNA of the CDR3: TGTGCCAGCAGCGCCACAGGGGGCGCGGAGACCCAGTACTTC. Full variable domain (outside the CDR3, taken from reference TRBV9 and TRBJ2-5): DSGVTQTPKHLITATGQRVTLRCSPRSGDLSVYWYQQSLDQGLQFLIQYYNGEERAKGNILERFSAQQFPDLHSELNLSSLELGDSALYFCASSATGGAETQYFGPGTRLLVL.

The chain carries TRBV10-3 and TRBJ2-4; 8 bases match TRBD1. Per the germline V gene, CDR1 is ENHRY and CDR2 is SYGVKD. CDR3 length: 19 residues. With 0 bases clipped from V and 0 bases from J, the junction kept 10 bases outside the gene matches. CDR3 sequence reads: CAISESNSGQGLAKNIQYF. For the CDR3, the DNA is TGTGCCATCAGTGAGTCCAATTCCGGACAGGGTTTAGCCAAAAACATTCAGTACTTC.

The chain joins TRBV5-6 to TRBJ1-1, with D perhaps matching TRBD1 (6 bases). The V end was cut by 4 bases, the J end by 4 bases, with 14 bases between. In germline, CDR1 is SGHDT, CDR2 YYEEEE. This CDR3 has 14 amino acids. CDR3 DNA sequence: TGTGCCAGCAGCCAGGGGAGGAAGGGCACTGAAGCTTTCTTT. Translating gives CASSQGRKGTEAFF.

The CDR3 spells CASSFRDRDTGELFF. In nucleotides, the CDR3 is TGTGCCAGCAGTTTTCGGGACAGGGACACCGGGGAGCTGTTTTTT. The chain uses TRBV6-5 and TRBJ2-2, with 9 bases lining up with TRBD1. J was trimmed by 3 bases and V by 4 bases; bases with no gene match: 3. Germline V gene data show CDR1 as MNHEY and CDR2 as SVGAGI. This CDR3 region has 15 residues.

This chain uses TRBV4-1 with TRBJ2-1; 10 nucleotides agree with TRBD2. V dropped 1 base and J dropped 4; count of bases not matched to a gene: 10. CDR3 length: 18 residues. Germline CDR1 is MGHRA and CDR2 is YSYEKL. The CDR3, as DNA: TGCGCCAGCAGCCAAGCGTCTTTCGCTAGCGGGAGTTACAATGAGCAGTTCTTC. Its protein product is CASSQASFASGSYNEQFF.

J is TRBJ2-3 and V is TRBV5-1; D is unresolved. Germline V gives CDR1 SGHRS, CDR2 YFSETQ. The CDR3 runs 12 residues. V lost 1 base and J 4 bases, leaving 4 bases between the germline ends. The CDR3 protein is CASSLNPDTQYF. The CDR3 DNA follows: TGCGCCAGCAGCTTGAATCCAGATACGCAGTATTTT.